This paragraph reports one T cell receptor beta chain. Its antigen is as yet unknown. Profiling relied on immunoSEQ multiplex PCR, and the TCRdb table lists in-frame clones only, not all of them. The top ten hold around 20% of the sample, which has roughly 3,000 clones, 81% seen once. The sample is drawn from a study of immune cell composition in non-small cell lung cancer. Findings of the study overall: No significant correlation existed between pack-years smoked and tumour clonality.

The CDR3 totals 18 residues. Looked up from germline, CDR1 is SGHVS and CDR2 is FQNEAQ. With V trimmed by 4 bases and J by 4 bases, 13 bases remained unmatched. The clonotype originates from a human donor with non-small cell lung cancer. The sequenced sample consisted of lung tumor tissue. V is TRBV7-8 and J is TRBJ2-3, with 11 bases identical to TRBD2. This chain's CDR3 is CASSSIETSGDRSDTQYF. The CDR3 nucleotides read TGTGCCAGCAGCTCCATCGAGACTAGCGGGGACAGGTCAGATACGCAGTATTTT.